Listed below are T cell receptor beta chains from one sample, sequenced in a study of memory CD4+ T cells and cytomegalovirus serostatus. The assay was immunoSEQ multiplex PCR, and TCRdb's table has in-frame clones only and misses some. The sample yields around 25,000 clones, roughly 76% seen once. The sample comprised memory CD4+ T cells from blood. These receptors came from an adult in good health and CMV-seronegative. The CDR3 runs from the conserved cysteine through the conserved F or W. The D gene is left open where the match is weak. Rows give clone size only sometimes, using once, few, many, or a class for an expanded clone.

CDR3 protein,CDR3 DNA,clone size,J gene,D gene,V gene
CASRGDFQETQYF,TGTGCCAGCCGGGGGGATTTCCAAGAGACCCAGTACTTC,-,TRBJ2-5,TRBD2,TRBV2
CASRVRNVYGYTF,TGTGCCAGCAGGGTCAGAAACGTCTATGGCTACACCTTC,-,TRBJ1-2,-,TRBV6-6
CAWSHSEKLFF,TGTGCCTGGAGTCACTCGGAAAAACTGTTTTTT,once,TRBJ1-4,-,TRBV30
CASSLLAGGYNEQFF,TGTGCCAGCAGCCTACTAGCGGGAGGGTACAATGAGCAGTTCTTC,-,TRBJ2-1,TRBD2,TRBV28
CASSLGCSTRSLGGPQHF,TGTGCCAGCAGCTTAGGGTGTTCGACTCGAAGTTTAGGTGGGCCCCAGCATTTT,-,TRBJ1-5,-,TRBV5-7
CASSEQGIASGYTF,TGTGCCAGCAGCGAACAGGGTATTGCTTCTGGCTACACCTTC,-,TRBJ1-2,-,TRBV7-2
CASSLSQGRAGEQFF,TGTGCCAGCAGCTTAAGTCAGGGAAGGGCAGGTGAGCAGTTCTTC,-,TRBJ2-1,-,TRBV7-2
CASSAESYNEQFF,TGTGCCAGCTCAGCGGAATCCTACAATGAGCAGTTCTTC,-,TRBJ2-1,-,TRBV18
CASSRSGQGLTEAFF,TGTGCCAGCAGTCGATCGGGACAGGGGTTAACTGAAGCTTTCTTT,-,TRBJ1-1,TRBD1,TRBV6-5
CASSPIEQGAYGREQYF,TGTGCCAGCTCCCCCATCGAACAGGGGGCGTACGGAAGGGAGCAGTACTTC,-,TRBJ2-7,TRBD1,TRBV18
CASSQGGGRVYEQYF,TGCGCCAGCAGCCAAGGAGGAGGAAGGGTTTACGAGCAGTACTTC,-,TRBJ2-7,-,TRBV4-3
CASSKGLAGYTGELFF,TGTGCCAGTAGTAAAGGACTAGCGGGATATACCGGGGAGCTGTTTTTT,-,TRBJ2-2,TRBD2,TRBV19
CAWRAGGNYGYTF,TGTGCCTGGAGGGCAGGGGGGAACTATGGCTACACCTTC,-,TRBJ1-2,TRBD1,TRBV30
CASSPMNRDTQYF,TGTGCCAGCAGTCCCATGAATCGAGATACGCAGTATTTT,-,TRBJ2-3,-,TRBV27
CASSLAGGVYEQYF,TGTGCCAGCAGCTTAGCTGGCGGGGTCTACGAGCAGTACTTC,-,TRBJ2-7,-,TRBV7-2
CASSRTRTGWNTQYF,TGTGCCAGCAGCCGGACTAGGACCGGGTGGAATACGCAGTATTTT,-,TRBJ2-3,TRBD2,TRBV7-2
CASSDSTDTQYF,TGTGCCAGCTCAGACTCCACAGATACGCAGTATTTT,once,TRBJ2-3,-,TRBV18
CASSRGQRNTEAFF,TGCGCCAGCAGCAGGGGACAAAGGAACACTGAAGCTTTCTTT,-,TRBJ1-1,-,TRBV5-1
CASRGQGHYEQYF,TGTGCCAGCAGGGGACAGGGGCACTACGAGCAGTACTTC,-,TRBJ2-7,TRBD1,TRBV28
CASTGSGSGNTIYF,TGTGCCAGCACAGGGTCAGGCTCTGGAAACACCATATATTTT,-,TRBJ1-3,-,TRBV6-1
CASSLGTGRHQPQHF,TGTGCCAGCAGTTTAGGGACAGGGCGACACCAGCCCCAGCATTTT,-,TRBJ1-5,TRBD1,TRBV28
CASRGGGSTDTQYF,TGCGCCAGCCGGGGGGGTGGTTCAACAGATACGCAGTATTTT,-,TRBJ2-3,TRBD2,TRBV5-1
CASSFAGSASGANVLTF,TGTGCCAGCAGCTTCGCAGGATCCGCCTCTGGGGCCAACGTCCTGACTTTC,-,TRBJ2-6,-,TRBV5-6
CASRRTGTASSYNEQFF,TGTGCCAGCAGACGGACCGGGACAGCGAGCTCCTACAATGAGCAGTTCTTC,-,TRBJ2-1,TRBD1,TRBV4-2
CASSYRRAGLLAVQGTQYF,TGTGCCAGCAGCTACCGTAGGGCAGGCCTCCTCGCTGTTCAGGGGACCCAGTACTTC,-,TRBJ2-5,-,TRBV11-2
CASSILAGVDEQYF,TGTGCCAGTAGTATTTTGGCGGGAGTAGACGAGCAGTACTTC,-,TRBJ2-7,TRBD2,TRBV19
CASSALAGGTTTDTQYF,TGTGCCAGCAGCGCCTTAGCGGGGGGCACGACCACAGATACGCAGTATTTT,-,TRBJ2-3,TRBD2,TRBV9
CASSLVIGTINYGYTF,TGTGCCAGCAGCTTAGTTATAGGGACCATCAACTATGGCTACACCTTC,-,TRBJ1-2,-,TRBV11-2
CASSVVLGDNEQFF,TGTGCCAGCAGCGTAGTACTGGGGGACAATGAGCAGTTCTTC,-,TRBJ2-1,-,TRBV9
CASSMGRVTGNTIYF,TGTGCCAGCAGCATGGGCAGGGTCACTGGAAACACCATATATTTT,once,TRBJ1-3,-,TRBV21-1
CASSSRTGPDTGELFF,TGCGCCAGCAGCTCAAGGACAGGGCCCGACACCGGGGAGCTGTTTTTT,few,TRBJ2-2,TRBD1,TRBV5-1
CASSLIGGLSNQPQHF,TGTGCCAGCAGCTTAATAGGGGGCCTTAGCAATCAGCCCCAGCATTTT,-,TRBJ1-5,TRBD1,TRBV7-2
CASSYDGQGTDTQYF,TGTGCCAGTAGTTATGACGGACAAGGCACAGATACGCAGTATTTT,-,TRBJ2-3,-,TRBV19
CASSLGGSRQETQYF,TGTGCCAGCAGCTTGGGGGGTAGTCGACAAGAGACCCAGTACTTC,-,TRBJ2-5,-,TRBV5-4
CAIRRAGENIQYF,TGCGCCATCCGGCGGGCGGGAGAAAACATTCAGTACTTC,-,TRBJ2-4,TRBD2,TRBV10-2
CASRPGTGGIYEQYF,TGTGCCAGCAGGCCCGGGACAGGGGGTATCTACGAGCAGTACTTC,once,TRBJ2-7,TRBD1,TRBV6-5
CAWSTPGQPYEQYF,TGTGCCTGGAGTACCCCGGGACAGCCCTACGAGCAGTACTTC,-,TRBJ2-7,TRBD1,TRBV30
CASSLVASGGASTGELFF,TGTGCCAGCAGCTTAGTGGCTAGCGGGGGGGCAAGCACCGGGGAGCTGTTTTTT,-,TRBJ2-2,TRBD2,TRBV7-8
CASSPSGTGNQPQHF,TGTGCCAGCAGTCCGTCGGGGACGGGGAATCAGCCCCAGCATTTT,-,TRBJ1-5,-,TRBV28
CASSLLTGTPLDTQYF,TGTGCCAGCAGCTTATTAACAGGGACCCCATTAGATACGCAGTATTTT,-,TRBJ2-3,-,TRBV7-9
CASSGRDRGGGYTF,TGTGCCAGCAGCGGCCGGGACAGGGGGGGTGGCTACACCTTC,-,TRBJ1-2,TRBD1,TRBV5-6
CASSFRGTDNSPLHF,TGTGCCAGCAGCTTCCGCGGGACAGATAATTCACCCCTCCACTTT,-,TRBJ1-6,TRBD1,TRBV13
CASSFSGQIDTQYF,TGTGCCAGCAGCTTTTCGGGACAGATAGATACGCAGTATTTT,-,TRBJ2-3,TRBD1,TRBV7-2
CASSLSVTGKKLFF,TGTGCCAGCAGTTTATCGGTCACAGGGAAAAAACTGTTTTTT,-,TRBJ1-4,-,TRBV28
CASIPHPSSYNEQFF,TGTGCCAGCATTCCTCATCCTAGCTCCTACAATGAGCAGTTCTTC,-,TRBJ2-1,-,TRBV27
CASSTSGTAYNEQFF,TGCGCCAGCAGCACCTCCGGGACAGCGTACAATGAGCAGTTCTTC,-,TRBJ2-1,TRBD1,TRBV5-1
CASRGQGWRVMGNQPQHF,TGTGCCAGCAGAGGACAGGGATGGAGGGTGATGGGGAATCAGCCCCAGCATTTT,once,TRBJ1-5,TRBD1,TRBV28
CSVADTGELFF,TGCAGCGTGGCAGACACCGGGGAGCTGTTTTTT,-,TRBJ2-2,-,TRBV29-1
CASSLWGWDRGPWRRESPLHF,TGCGCCAGCAGTTTGTGGGGATGGGACAGGGGCCCATGGAGGAGGGAATCACCCCTCCACTTT,-,TRBJ1-6,TRBD1,TRBV23-1
CASRRGVGETQYF,TGCGCCAGCAGGAGGGGGGTCGGAGAGACCCAGTACTTC,few,TRBJ2-5,-,TRBV10-2
CASSQSFGQGDEQYF,TGTGCCAGCAGCCAAAGTTTCGGACAGGGGGACGAGCAGTACTTC,-,TRBJ2-7,-,TRBV12-1
CASSPKPDRGGGNEQFF,TGTGCCAGCAGCCCAAAGCCGGACAGGGGAGGAGGGAATGAGCAGTTCTTC,-,TRBJ2-1,TRBD1,TRBV7-9
CASSESGTANYGYTF,TGTGCCAGCAGTGAGAGCGGGACAGCTAACTATGGCTACACCTTC,-,TRBJ1-2,TRBD1,TRBV6-4
CASSVQGEGDTQYF,TGTGCCAGCAGTGTGCAGGGAGAGGGAGATACGCAGTATTTT,-,TRBJ2-3,-,TRBV2
CASRRTEASTEAFF,TGTGCCAGCCGACGGACAGAGGCGAGTACTGAAGCTTTCTTT,-,TRBJ1-1,-,TRBV5-4
CASSRETGNTQYF,TGTGCCAGCAGCCGTGAAACTGGAAATACGCAGTATTTT,-,TRBJ2-3,-,TRBV4-2
CATTTESGANVLTF,TGTGCCACAACAACAGAATCTGGGGCCAACGTCCTGACTTTC,-,TRBJ2-6,-,TRBV2